This TCR beta chain came from a study of cytomegalovirus exposure and HLA in healthy donors. Findings of the study overall: As immune exposure information, only CMV serostatus was available. Earlier findings revealed that most TCR beta V segments proved productive either about 87% or about 30% of the time.

The PCR employed 60 Vbeta primers together with 13 Jbeta primers. Using immunoSEQ multiplex PCR, the repertoire was profiled, and TCRdb retains in-frame clones only, with some absent. The repertoire has about 150,000 clones, 80% of them found once; the top ten carry roughly 6.3%. As for this clone: As yet, its antigen is unknown. One end of the junction is discordant with germline, which a read error may explain.

This CDR3 is 15 amino acids long. Germline V gives CDR1 KGHSH, CDR2 LQKENI. Input material: PBMCs. This sequence originates from a male donor in good health and CMV-seropositive. The V gene is TRBV18, the J gene TRBJ2-3; 9 bases match TRBD1. The CDR3 DNA reads TGTGCCAGCTCGCCACTACAGGGGGCCACAGATACGCAGTATTTT. Residues: CASSPLQGATDTQYF.